The 5 T cell receptor beta chains below all came from one sample that was sequenced in a study of blood T cell repertoires in COVID-19. The table came from immunoSEQ multiplex PCR; TCRdb's copy has only in-frame clones and leaves some out. Here the sample spans more than 200,000 clones, around 84% being singletons. The sequenced sample consisted of PBMCs or T cells enriched from blood (not recorded which). The receptors here all came from a woman in her forties or fifties who had recovered from COVID-19.

This chain links TRBV3-1 (or the pseudogene TRBV3-2) with TRBJ2-3, with 10 bases matching TRBD2. CDR1 LGHDT and CDR2 YNNKEL come from the germline V gene (reference sequence). CDR3 length: 17 amino acids. With 1 base clipped from V and 5 bases from J, the junction kept 9 bases outside the gene matches. CDR3 coding DNA: TGTGCCAGCAGCCAAGCCGGAGCGGGAGGGCCGGTAGATACGCAGTATTTT. This encodes CASSQAGAGGPVDTQYF.

This sequence joins TRBV5-1 and TRBJ2-7; 8 bases are shared with TRBD1. The CDR3 loop spans 15 amino acids. Unmatched junction bases numbered 11, after V lost 4 bases and J lost 5 bases. Per the germline V gene, CDR1 is SGHRS and CDR2 is YFSETQ. In DNA form, the CDR3 reads TGCGCCAGCAGCCCAGCCGGACAGGGCCTTAACGAGCAGTACTTC. Its protein is CASSPAGQGLNEQYF. The whole variable domain, remainder taken from reference TRBV5-1 and TRBJ2-7, is KAGVTQTPRYLIKTRGQQVTLSCSPISGHRSVSWYQQTPGQGLQFLFEYFSETQRNKGNFPGRFSGRQFSNSRSEMNVSTLELGDSALYLCASSPAGQGLNEQYFGPGTRLTVT.

V gene TRBV5-1 combines with J gene TRBJ2-1, with 10 bases that match TRBD2. Germline CDR1 is SGHRS and CDR2 is YFSETQ. The ends lost 0 bases at V and 7 bases at J; junction bases unmatched: 1. The CDR3 totals 14 residues. The CDR3 spells CASSLELAGNEQFF. In nucleotides, the CDR3 is TGCGCCAGCAGCTTGGAACTAGCGGGAAATGAGCAGTTCTTC. The full variable domain, completed using reference TRBV5-1 and TRBJ2-1, is KAGVTQTPRYLIKTRGQQVTLSCSPISGHRSVSWYQQTPGQGLQFLFEYFSETQRNKGNFPGRFSGRQFSNSRSEMNVSTLELGDSALYLCASSLELAGNEQFFGPGTRLTVL.

V is TRBV5-5 and J is TRBJ1-6; D remains ambiguous. CDR1 SGHKS and CDR2 YYEKEE come from the germline V gene (reference sequence). V shed 1 base and J shed 5 bases, with 10 bases lying between them. This CDR3 comprises 15 residues. For the CDR3, the DNA is TGTGCCAGCAGCTTGAGCACGCCAAATAATTCACCCCTCCACTTT. It encodes CASSLSTPNNSPLHF.

J is TRBJ1-4 and V is TRBV9; 7 positions match TRBD1. J lost 4 bases, V lost 0 bases, and 6 bases had no gene match. Germline assignment: CDR1 SGDLS and CDR2 YYNGEE. This CDR3 spans 16 amino acids. The CDR3 protein is CASSVAVGTDNEKLFF. The DNA for the CDR3 is TGTGCCAGCAGCGTAGCTGTGGGGACAGATAATGAAAAACTGTTTTTT.